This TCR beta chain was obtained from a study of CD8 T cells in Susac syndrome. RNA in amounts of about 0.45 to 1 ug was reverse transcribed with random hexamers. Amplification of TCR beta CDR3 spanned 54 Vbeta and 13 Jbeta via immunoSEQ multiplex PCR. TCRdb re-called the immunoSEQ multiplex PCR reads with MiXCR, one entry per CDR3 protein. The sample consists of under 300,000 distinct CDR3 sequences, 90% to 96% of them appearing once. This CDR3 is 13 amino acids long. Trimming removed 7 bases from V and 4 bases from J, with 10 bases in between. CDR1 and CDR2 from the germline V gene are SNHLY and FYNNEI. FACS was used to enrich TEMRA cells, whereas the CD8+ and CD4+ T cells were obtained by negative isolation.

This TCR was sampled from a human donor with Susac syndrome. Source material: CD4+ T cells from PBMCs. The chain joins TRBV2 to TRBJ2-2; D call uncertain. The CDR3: CASTRALTGELFF. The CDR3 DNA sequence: TGTGCCAGCACCCGGGCCCTCACCGGGGAGCTGTTTTTT. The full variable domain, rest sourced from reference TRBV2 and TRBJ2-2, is EPEVTQTPSHQVTQMGQEVILRCVPISNHLYFYWYRQILGQKVEFLVSFYNNEISEKSEIFDDQFSVERPDGSNFTLKIRSTKLEDSAMYFCASTRALTGELFFGEGSRLTVL.